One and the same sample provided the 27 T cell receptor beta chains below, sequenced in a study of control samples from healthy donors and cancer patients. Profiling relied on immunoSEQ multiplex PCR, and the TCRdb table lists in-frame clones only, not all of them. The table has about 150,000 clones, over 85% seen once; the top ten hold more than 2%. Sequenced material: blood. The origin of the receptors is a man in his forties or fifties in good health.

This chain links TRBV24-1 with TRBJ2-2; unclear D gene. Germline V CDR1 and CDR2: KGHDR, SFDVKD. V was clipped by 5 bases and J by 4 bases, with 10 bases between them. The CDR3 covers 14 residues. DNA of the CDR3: TGTGCCACCAGTGCCATGACCACCACCGGGGAGCTGTTTTTT. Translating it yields CATSAMTTTGELFF.

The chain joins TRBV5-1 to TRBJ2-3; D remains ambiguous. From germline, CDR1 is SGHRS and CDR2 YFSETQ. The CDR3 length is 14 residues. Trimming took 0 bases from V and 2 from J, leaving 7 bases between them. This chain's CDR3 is CASSLESFTDTQYF. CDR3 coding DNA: TGCGCCAGCAGCTTGGAATCCTTCACAGATACGCAGTATTTT.

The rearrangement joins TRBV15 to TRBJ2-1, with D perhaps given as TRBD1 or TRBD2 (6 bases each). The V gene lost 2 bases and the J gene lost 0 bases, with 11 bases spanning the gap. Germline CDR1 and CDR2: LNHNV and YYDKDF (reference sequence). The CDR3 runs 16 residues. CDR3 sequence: CATSRKGGRSYNEQFF. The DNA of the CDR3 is TGTGCCACCAGCAGAAAGGGGGGCCGCTCCTACAATGAGCAGTTCTTC.

The CDR3 DNA is TGTGCCAGTAGTACCCCGGGACTGAGTAACTATGGCTACACCTTC. Its protein product is CASSTPGLSNYGYTF. The rearrangement joins TRBV19 to TRBJ1-2; perhaps TRBD1 as D (5 bases). This CDR3 is 15 amino acids long. Germline lookup yields CDR1 LNHDA and CDR2 SQIVND (reference sequence). Trimming shortened V by 4 bases and J by 1 base, and 13 bases separated the two germline ends. Supplemented by reference TRBV19 and TRBJ1-2, the full variable domain reads DGGITQSPKYLFRKEGQNVTLSCEQNLNHDAMYWYRQDPGQGLRLIYYSQIVNDFQKGDIAEGYSVSREKKESFPLTVTSAQKNPTAFYLCASSTPGLSNYGYTFGSGTRLTVV.

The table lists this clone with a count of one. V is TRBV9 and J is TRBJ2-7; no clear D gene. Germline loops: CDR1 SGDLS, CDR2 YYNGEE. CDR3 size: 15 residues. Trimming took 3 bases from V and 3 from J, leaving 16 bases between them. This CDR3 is CASSATLGDFYEQYF. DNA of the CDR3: TGTGCCAGCAGCGCCACCCTTGGGGATTTCTACGAGCAGTACTTC. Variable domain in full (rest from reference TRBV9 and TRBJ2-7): DSGVTQTPKHLITATGQRVTLRCSPRSGDLSVYWYQQSLDQGLQFLIQYYNGEERAKGNILERFSAQQFPDLHSELNLSSLELGDSALYFCASSATLGDFYEQYFGPGTRLTVT.

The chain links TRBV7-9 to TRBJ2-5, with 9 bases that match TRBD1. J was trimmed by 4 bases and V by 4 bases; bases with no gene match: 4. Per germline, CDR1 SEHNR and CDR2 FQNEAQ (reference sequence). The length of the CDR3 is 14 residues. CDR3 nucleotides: TGTGCCAGCAGCTGGAACAGGGGGCCAGAGACCCAGTACTTC. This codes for CASSWNRGPETQYF. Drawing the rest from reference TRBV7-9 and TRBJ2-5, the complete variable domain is DTGVSQNPRHKITKRGQNVTFRCDPISEHNRLYWYRQTLGQGPEFLTYFQNEAQLEKSRLLSDRFSAERPKGSFSTLEIQRTEQGDSAMYLCASSWNRGPETQYFGPGTRLLVL.

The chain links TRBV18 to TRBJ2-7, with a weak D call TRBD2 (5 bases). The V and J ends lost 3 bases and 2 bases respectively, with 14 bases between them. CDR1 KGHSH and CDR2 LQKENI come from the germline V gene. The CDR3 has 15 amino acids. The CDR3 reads CASSPGSRSTYEQYF. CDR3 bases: TGTGCCAGCTCACCGGGGAGCCGGAGCACCTACGAGCAGTACTTC.

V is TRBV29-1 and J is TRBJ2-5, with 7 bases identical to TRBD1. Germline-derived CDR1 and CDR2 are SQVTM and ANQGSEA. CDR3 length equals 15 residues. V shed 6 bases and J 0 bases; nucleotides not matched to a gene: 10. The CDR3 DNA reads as TGCAGCGTATGCAGGGGACAGCCTAACCAAGAGACCCAGTACTTC. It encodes CSVCRGQPNQETQYF.

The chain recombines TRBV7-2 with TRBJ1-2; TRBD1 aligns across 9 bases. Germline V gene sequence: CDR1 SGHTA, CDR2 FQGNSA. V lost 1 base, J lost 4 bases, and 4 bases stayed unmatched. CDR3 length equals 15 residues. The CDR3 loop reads CASSLGGQGIYGYTF. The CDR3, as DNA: TGTGCCAGCAGCTTAGGCGGACAGGGGATCTATGGCTACACCTTC.

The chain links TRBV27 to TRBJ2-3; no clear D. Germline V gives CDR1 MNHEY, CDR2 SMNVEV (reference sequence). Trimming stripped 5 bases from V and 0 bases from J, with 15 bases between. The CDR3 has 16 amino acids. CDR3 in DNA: TGTGCCAGCAGTCTGTTAAGTGGACGGAGCACAGATACGCAGTATTTT. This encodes CASSLLSGRSTDTQYF.

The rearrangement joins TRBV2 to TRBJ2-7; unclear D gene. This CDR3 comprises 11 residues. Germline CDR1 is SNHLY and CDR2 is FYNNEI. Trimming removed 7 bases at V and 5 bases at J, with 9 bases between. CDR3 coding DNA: TGTGCCAGCATGCTCGCCCACGAGCAGTACTTC. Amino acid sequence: CASMLAHEQYF.

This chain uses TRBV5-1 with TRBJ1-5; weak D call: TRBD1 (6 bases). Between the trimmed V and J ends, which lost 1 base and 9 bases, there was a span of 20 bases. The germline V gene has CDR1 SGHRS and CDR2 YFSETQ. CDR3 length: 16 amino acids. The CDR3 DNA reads TGCGCCAGCAGCTTGTCCCCACAGGGCGCCCAGGTGCCCCAGCATTTT. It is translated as CASSLSPQGAQVPQHF.

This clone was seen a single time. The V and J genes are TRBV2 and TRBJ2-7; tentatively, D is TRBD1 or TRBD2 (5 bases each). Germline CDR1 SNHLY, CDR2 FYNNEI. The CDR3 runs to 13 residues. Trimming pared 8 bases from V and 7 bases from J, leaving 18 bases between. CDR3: CASPLGTVYEQYF. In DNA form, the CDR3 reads TGTGCCAGCCCCCTCGGGACGGTCTATGAGCAGTACTTC.

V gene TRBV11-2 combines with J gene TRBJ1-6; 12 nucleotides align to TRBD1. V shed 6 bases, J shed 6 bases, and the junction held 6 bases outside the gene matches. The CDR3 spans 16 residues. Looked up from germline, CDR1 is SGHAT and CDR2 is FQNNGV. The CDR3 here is CASRPRDRGLNSPLHF. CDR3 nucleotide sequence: TGTGCCAGCAGACCGAGGGACAGGGGGCTTAATTCACCCCTCCACTTT.

The CDR3 DNA reads as TGTGCCATCAGTGGTAGACAGGGTCTCTACGAGCAGTACTTC. This sequence encodes CAISGRQGLYEQYF. V and J are TRBV10-3 and TRBJ2-7; TRBD1 matches 7 bases. Germline CDR1 ENHRY, CDR2 SYGVKD. V trimming: 4 bases; J trimming: 3 bases; junction bases outside the gene matches: 6. CDR3 length equals 14 residues.

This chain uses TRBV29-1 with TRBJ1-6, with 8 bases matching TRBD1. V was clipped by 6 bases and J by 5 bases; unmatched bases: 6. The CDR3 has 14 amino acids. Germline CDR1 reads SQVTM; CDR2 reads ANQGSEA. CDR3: CSVSGTGHNSPLHF. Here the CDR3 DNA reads TGCAGCGTGAGCGGGACAGGCCATAATTCACCCCTCCACTTT.

In DNA form, the CDR3 reads TGTGCCAGCAGCCCCCTAGCGGGAGACTACACAGATACGCAGTATTTT. Amino acids: CASSPLAGDYTDTQYF. The gene calls are TRBV28 and TRBJ2-3; 10 bases are a match to TRBD2. The CDR3 has 16 amino acids. Unmatched junction bases numbered 8, after V lost 6 bases and J lost 2 bases. In germline, CDR1 is MDHEN, CDR2 SYDVKM.

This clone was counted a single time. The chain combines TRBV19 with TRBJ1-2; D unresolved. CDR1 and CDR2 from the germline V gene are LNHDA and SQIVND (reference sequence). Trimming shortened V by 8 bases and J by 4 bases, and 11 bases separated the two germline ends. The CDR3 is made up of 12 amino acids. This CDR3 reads CASVDGLYGYTF. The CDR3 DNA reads TGTGCCAGTGTGGACGGCCTCTATGGCTACACCTTC.

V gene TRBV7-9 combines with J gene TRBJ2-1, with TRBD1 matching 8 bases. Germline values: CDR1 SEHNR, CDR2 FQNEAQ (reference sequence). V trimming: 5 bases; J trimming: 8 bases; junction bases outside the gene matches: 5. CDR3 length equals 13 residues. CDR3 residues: CASSTTGVDEQFF. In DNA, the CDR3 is TGTGCCAGCAGCACGACAGGGGTGGATGAGCAGTTCTTC.

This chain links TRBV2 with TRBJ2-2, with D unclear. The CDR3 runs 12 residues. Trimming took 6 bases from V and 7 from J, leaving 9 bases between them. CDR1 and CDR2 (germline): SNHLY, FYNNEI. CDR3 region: CASRLSFGELFF. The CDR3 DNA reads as TGTGCCAGCAGGCTAAGCTTCGGGGAGCTGTTTTTT.

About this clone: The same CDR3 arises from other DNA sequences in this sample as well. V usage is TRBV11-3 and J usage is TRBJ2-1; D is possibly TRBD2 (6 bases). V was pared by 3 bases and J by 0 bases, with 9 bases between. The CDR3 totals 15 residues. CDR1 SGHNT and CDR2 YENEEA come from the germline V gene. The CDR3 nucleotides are TGTGCCAGCAGCTTGGGCGGGAACTCCTACAATGAGCAGTTCTTC. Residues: CASSLGGNSYNEQFF.

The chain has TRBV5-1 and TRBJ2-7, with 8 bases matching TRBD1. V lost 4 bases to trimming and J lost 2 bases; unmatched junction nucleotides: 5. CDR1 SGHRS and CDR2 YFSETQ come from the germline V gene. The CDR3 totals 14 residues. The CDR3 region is CASSVGTGTYEQYF. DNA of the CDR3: TGCGCCAGCAGCGTCGGGACAGGTACCTACGAGCAGTACTTC.

CDR3 region: CASSGRDLQGYNEQFF. DNA for the CDR3: TGTGCCAGCAGCGGAAGGGACCTCCAGGGTTACAATGAGCAGTTCTTC. This chain connects TRBV4-2 to TRBJ2-1, with D perhaps assigned TRBD1 or TRBD2 (5 bases each). V was trimmed by 5 bases and J by 4 bases, leaving 18 bases between them. From germline, CDR1 is LGHNA and CDR2 YNFKEQ. The CDR3 length is 16 residues.

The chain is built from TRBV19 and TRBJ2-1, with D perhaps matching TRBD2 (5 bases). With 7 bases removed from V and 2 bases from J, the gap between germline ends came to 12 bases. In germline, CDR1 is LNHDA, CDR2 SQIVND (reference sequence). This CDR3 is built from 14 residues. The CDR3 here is CASTAGRTYNEQFF. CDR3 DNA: TGTGCCAGTACGGCGGGTAGAACCTACAATGAGCAGTTCTTC. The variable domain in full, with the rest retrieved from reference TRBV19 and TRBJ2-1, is DGGITQSPKYLFRKEGQNVTLSCEQNLNHDAMYWYRQDPGQGLRLIYYSQIVNDFQKGDIAEGYSVSREKKESFPLTVTSAQKNPTAFYLCASTAGRTYNEQFFGPGTRLTVL.

The CDR3 spells CASSYPHGNTIYF. The CDR3 DNA reads TGTGCCAGCAGCTACCCCCATGGAAACACCATATATTTT. The V call is TRBV11-2, the J call TRBJ1-3, with D uncertain. With 4 bases removed from V and 3 bases from J, the gap between germline ends came to 7 bases. From germline, CDR1 is SGHAT and CDR2 FQNNGV. This CDR3 is 13 amino acids long.

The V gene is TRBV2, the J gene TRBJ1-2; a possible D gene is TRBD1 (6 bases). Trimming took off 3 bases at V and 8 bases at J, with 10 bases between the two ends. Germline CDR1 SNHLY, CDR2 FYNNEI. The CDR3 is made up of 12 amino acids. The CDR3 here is CASSDRGGGYTF. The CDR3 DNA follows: TGTGCCAGCAGTGACAGGGGTGGCGGCTACACCTTC.

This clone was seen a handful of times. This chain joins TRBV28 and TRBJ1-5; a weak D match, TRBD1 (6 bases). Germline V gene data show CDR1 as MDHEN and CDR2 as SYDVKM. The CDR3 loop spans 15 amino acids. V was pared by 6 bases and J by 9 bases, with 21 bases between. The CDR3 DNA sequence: TGTGCCAGCAGCAAGGAGGGGGGCAGCGGTCGGCCCCAGCATTTT. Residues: CASSKEGGSGRPQHF. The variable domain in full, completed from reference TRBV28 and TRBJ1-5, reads DVKVTQSSRYLVKRTGEKVFLECVQDMDHENMFWYRQDPGLGLRLIYFSYDVKMKEKGDIPEGYSVSREKKERFSLILESASTNQTSMYLCASSKEGGSGRPQHFGDGTRLSIL.